The subject of this entry is one T cell receptor (beta chain). This clonotype was detected a few times. It lacks a known antigen. It has no much larger one-base neighbor in the sample; base qualities were not kept. The data belong to a study of T-cell reconstitution after alpha-beta-depleted transplantation in children (dated by TCRdb to 2016 to 2018). General notes on the study: The study quantitatively tracked T-cell immune reconstitution after TCRalphabeta/CD19-depleted allogeneic hematopoietic cell transplantation in children using TCR repertoire profiling.

To prepare the library, PCR was applied. The instrument given in TCRdb is Illumina HiSeq 2500. Molecular barcoding was employed in the preparation of TCR libraries, with unique molecular identifiers being used to normalize TCRbeta repertoire quantification. The public reads were reanalyzed by TCRdb: fastp trimming at Q25, MiXCR alignment, in-frame beta chains only. Each CDR3 protein appears once, grouped with its most common genes and DNA. The sample has around 500,000 distinct CDR3 sequences on record, under 15% of them singletons. The top ten clones comprise around 6.1% of the sample. CDR1 and CDR2, looked up from the germline V gene, are KGHDR and SFDVKD. Reading from cysteine to phenylalanine, the CDR3 counts 15 amino acids. This entry keeps only the CDR3 DNA: 45 bases, framed from base 1. V and J are truncated by 3 bases and 5 bases respectively, leaving an intervening sequence of 12 bases.

The chain employs TRBV24-1 and TRBJ1-4; TRBD1 might be the D gene, on 5 matching bases. The receptor was derived from a human donor who donated a stem cell graft to a child with combined immunodeficiency. The sequencing used PBMCs from the stem cell graft donor, collected from the stem cell graft. The CDR3 corresponds to CATSDGRARNEKLFF. At the DNA level, the sequence is TGTGCCACCAGTGATGGCAGGGCAAGAAATGAAAAACTGTTTTTT.